This TCR beta chain was identified during a study of control samples from healthy donors and cancer patients. Repertoires were generated with immunoSEQ multiplex PCR, while TCRdb's copy carries only in-frame clones and drops some. The repertoire consists of about 120,000 clones, with approximately 90% occurring once and the leading ten covering 1.1%. The V segment lost 0 bases and the J segment 2 bases; nucleotides outside the gene matches: 3. Germline lookup yields CDR1 SGHRS and CDR2 YFSETQ. The CDR3 is made up of 16 amino acids. Material for sequencing was PBMCs. The clonotype originates from a woman aged 50 to 65 with colorectal cancer. The chain uses TRBV5-1 and TRBJ1-5; 9 bases align to TRBD1. The CDR3 nucleotides read TGCGCCAGCAGCTTGGGGACAGGGGAGGGCAATCAGCCCCAGCATTTT. Translating gives CASSLGTGEGNQPQHF.